The clone carrying this TCR beta chain was counted at least ten times. Its target is unknown. This CDR3 contains 16 residues. Germline V gene data show CDR1 as KGHSH and CDR2 as LQKENI. V was clipped by 1 base and J by 0 bases; unmatched bases: 2. The investigators amplified TCR beta CDR3 regions from RNA transcripts. HTBI primers were the set used in a first-round RT-PCR of the TCR CDR3. A single record per CDR3 protein comes from TCRdb applying MiXCR to the multiplex PCR reads. Altogether some 760,000 distinct CDR3 sequences are present, approximately 14% being singletons, with the ten largest covering roughly 10%. This sample is part of a study of T cells in Graves' hyperthyroidism and ophthalmopathy. General study results and limits: The model identified upcoming ophthalmopathy a median about 7.1 months ahead of onset.

This TCR came from a woman aged 18-29 years with Graves' hyperthyroidism. The sample was blood. V usage is TRBV18 and J usage is TRBJ2-1; TRBD2 matches at 8 bases. CDR3 protein: CASSPRREGSYNEQFF. In nucleotides, the CDR3 is TGTGCCAGCTCACCACGACGGGAGGGCTCCTACAATGAGCAGTTCTTC.